This T cell receptor (beta chain) stems from a study of a mutant IDH1 vaccine in newly diagnosed glioma. Overall study: Vaccination started 4-6 weeks after radiotherapy alone, or with temozolomide cycles. Participants attended visit V12, the safety follow-up, at week 35, and then attended visit V13 at week 47.

Assay: immunoSEQ multiplex PCR; the TCRdb copy retains only in-frame clones and omits some. The sample has fewer than 70,000 clones, about 87% seen once. Sample time point: week 35, safety follow-up. All doses held 300 ug of mutant IDH1 20-mer peptide, with topical imiquimod. A note on this clone: Its specificity is unknown.

Overall study findings and caveats: The study observed vaccine-induced immune responses in 93.3% of patients.

This specimen consisted of PBMCs, obtained from a glioma patient whose treatment included an IDH1 peptide vaccine. The sequence was obtained from a man aged 30-40 years with glioma.

For the CDR3, the DNA is TGTGCCAGCAGTGAGGGGGGAGGATCTACGAAGCAGTACTTC. Its translation: CASSEGGGSTKQYF. The chain carries TRBV6-1 and TRBJ2-7, with D possibly TRBD2 on 6 matching bases. V gave up 3 bases and J gave up 8 bases, with 17 bases separating them. Germline values: CDR1 MNHNS, CDR2 SASEGT. This CDR3 is built from 14 residues.